This paragraph covers one T cell receptor beta chain sequence. Its antigen remains unknown. This CDR3 spans 15 amino acids. The germline V gene has CDR1 SNHLY and CDR2 FYNNEI. Germline trimming cut 6 bases from V and 7 bases from J; bases unmatched to any gene: 11. Alongside a J-beta primer mix, a sample-barcoded 5' primer served in a second PCR lasting 7 to 11 cycles. In TCRdb, the 5' RACE reads were re-called with MiXCR into one record per CDR3 protein. The sample consists of about 730,000 distinct CDR3 sequences, approximately 43% of them appearing once. This entry comes from a study of blood T cells in healthy people across ages. Findings of the study overall: Correlation between TCR beta diversity and naive T cell percentage was strong. While age rose, TCR beta diversity per million T cells dropped in a roughly linear way.

The TCR originated in a woman between 55 and 75 years old in good health. The chain joins TRBV2 to TRBJ2-1; 8 bases align to TRBD1. Sequences were obtained from blood. The chain's CDR3 is CASSGQGARWNEQFF. Here the CDR3 DNA reads TGTGCCAGCAGCGGCCAGGGGGCGAGGTGGAATGAGCAGTTCTTC.